These 31 T cell receptor beta chains were all obtained from the same sample, sequenced in a study of blood T cell repertoires in COVID-19. The assay was immunoSEQ multiplex PCR, and TCRdb's table has in-frame clones only and misses some. The sample records about 47,000 clones, 81% being singletons. What was sequenced was peripheral blood. The receptors shown here come from a woman aged 80 or older with COVID-19, enrolled during active disease.

This chain joins TRBV18 and TRBJ2-1, with 10 nucleotides matching TRBD1. The CDR3 covers 14 residues. V lost 3 bases and J lost 4; bases outside the gene matches: 0. Germline V gives CDR1 KGHSH, CDR2 LQKENI. The CDR3 reads CASSPGQGYNEQFF. CDR3 coding DNA: TGTGCCAGCTCACCGGGACAGGGGTACAATGAGCAGTTCTTC. Combining the CDR3 with reference TRBV18 and TRBJ2-1 gives the whole variable domain NAGVMQNPRHLVRRRGQEARLRCSPMKGHSHVYWYRQLPEEGLKFMVYLQKENIIDESGMPKERFSAEFPKEGPSILRIQQVVRGDSAAYFCASSPGQGYNEQFFGPGTRLTVL.

The chain combines TRBV15 with TRBJ1-6; 9 bases are a match to TRBD1. There are 14 residues in the CDR3. From germline, CDR1 is LNHNV and CDR2 YYDKDF (reference sequence). V was pared by 3 bases and J by 7 bases, with 1 base of the junction left unmatched. Here the CDR3 reads CATSRGTGNSPLHF. The CDR3 DNA sequence: TGTGCCACCAGCAGGGGGACAGGGAATTCACCCCTCCACTTT.

A few counts support this clone. The chain employs TRBV18 and TRBJ2-3, with D possibly matching TRBD2 (5 bases). Germline V gives CDR1 KGHSH, CDR2 LQKENI. This CDR3 has 18 residues. Trimming took 1 base from V and 2 from J, leaving 19 bases between them. The CDR3 sequence: CASSPRSAAGPFTDTQYF. DNA of the CDR3: TGTGCCAGCTCACCACGGTCTGCTGCGGGTCCTTTCACAGATACGCAGTATTTT.

The CDR3 region is CAVGPQGATQYF. As DNA, the CDR3 is TGTGCCGTCGGGCCACAGGGCGCTACCCAGTACTTC. The gene calls are TRBV6-5 and TRBJ2-5, with a possible D match to TRBD1 (6 bases). CDR1 and CDR2 (germline): MNHEY, SVGAGI. The germline V and J ends were trimmed by 11 bases and 8 bases, with 18 bases remaining between them. The CDR3 is 12 residues long.

This clone was found once. This chain joins TRBV5-1 and TRBJ1-5; D call uncertain. V was cut by 0 bases and J by 2 bases, with 15 bases left in between. The germline V gene encodes CDR1 SGHRS and CDR2 YFSETQ. The CDR3 has 17 residues. CDR3: CASSLGQGINGNQPQHF. The CDR3 DNA reads as TGCGCCAGCAGCTTGGGACAAGGAATTAACGGCAATCAGCCCCAGCATTTT.

This chain joins TRBV6-6 and TRBJ2-1; D call uncertain. Trimming removed 7 bases at V and 0 bases at J, with 13 bases between. Germline-derived CDR1 and CDR2 are MNHNY and SVGAGI (reference sequence). The CDR3 runs 15 residues. The DNA of the CDR3 is TGTGCCAGCACCTATAGCCGGAGCTCCTACAATGAGCAGTTCTTC. The encoded protein is CASTYSRSSYNEQFF.

This chain connects TRBV7-9 to TRBJ2-5; no reliable D call. Germline V CDR1 and CDR2: SEHNR, FQNEAQ (reference sequence). This CDR3 is 12 amino acids long. V lost 5 bases to trimming and J lost 1 base, with 5 bases between them. The CDR3 DNA reads as TGTGCCAGCAGCGCCAGCCAAGAGACCCAGTACTTC. Translation: CASSASQETQYF.

This clone was picked up one time. Other nucleotide sequences from this sample produce the same CDR3. This chain joins TRBV7-2 and TRBJ1-2; 8 nucleotides line up with TRBD1. V lost 5 bases and J lost 4; bases outside the gene matches: 3. Germline CDR1 is SGHTA and CDR2 is FQGNSA. The CDR3 totals 13 residues. In DNA form, the CDR3 reads TGTGCCAGCAGCCGCGGACAGGGCTATGGCTACACCTTC. It translates to CASSRGQGYGYTF.

The rearrangement joins TRBV14 to TRBJ2-2, with D perhaps matching TRBD1 (6 bases). The CDR3 runs to 16 residues. V lost 0 bases to trimming and J lost 10 bases, with 18 bases between them. Germline V lookup: CDR1 SGHDN, CDR2 FVKESK. CDR3 bases: TGTGCCAGCAGCCAAGATCCACAGGGTATTGTTGAGGAGCTGTTTTTT. This encodes CASSQDPQGIVEELFF.

The chain uses TRBV11-2 and TRBJ2-7; TRBD1 is a possible D gene (6 bases). This CDR3 contains 14 residues. Per the germline V gene, CDR1 is SGHAT and CDR2 is FQNNGV. The germline V and J ends were trimmed by 5 bases and 2 bases, with 13 bases remaining between them. The CDR3 spells CASSPQGRPYEQYF. As DNA, the CDR3 is TGTGCCAGCAGCCCCCAGGGGCGGCCCTACGAGCAGTACTTC.

This chain uses TRBV14 with TRBJ1-6, with D perhaps TRBD1 (6 bases). Trimming cost V 1 base and J 6 bases, with 7 bases left between them. The CDR3 length is 14 residues. Germline CDR1 is SGHDN and CDR2 is FVKESK. The CDR3 bases are TGTGCCAGCAGCCAAGTAGGGGGTAATTCACCCCTCCACTTT. Translation: CASSQVGGNSPLHF.

This clone was seen more than once but under ten times. The chain joins TRBV6-5 to TRBJ1-1; no clear D. Germline assignment: CDR1 MNHEY and CDR2 SVGAGI. This CDR3 is 14 amino acids long. With 6 bases removed from V and 2 bases from J, the gap between germline ends came to 13 bases. In nucleotides, the CDR3 is TGTGCCAGCAGCTACGATACTGAAAACACTGAAGCTTTCTTT. The encoded protein is CASSYDTENTEAFF.

The V call is TRBV7-2, the J call TRBJ2-1; 9 bases map to TRBD2. The V and J ends lost 5 bases and 5 bases, in that order; junction bases with no gene match: 13. The CDR3 length is 17 residues. In germline, CDR1 is SGHTA, CDR2 FQGNSA. The CDR3, as DNA: TGTGCCAGCAGCCCGAGGGGGGGGCTAGCGGGGAACAATGAGCAGTTCTTC. Translation: CASSPRGGLAGNNEQFF.

V gene TRBV29-1 combines with J gene TRBJ1-5, with 7 nucleotides matching TRBD1. Germline lookup yields CDR1 SQVTM and CDR2 ANQGSEA. V gave up 6 bases and J gave up 2 bases; unmatched junction bases: 7. This CDR3 region has 14 residues. CDR3 bases: TGCAGCGTCTCGACAGGGTATCGCAATCAGCCCCAGCATTTT. Translating gives CSVSTGYRNQPQHF.

V usage is TRBV14 and J usage is TRBJ2-7; a possible D gene is TRBD2 (6 bases). Trimming pared 1 base from V and 0 bases from J, leaving 10 bases between. The V gene's germline CDR1 is SGHDN and CDR2 FVKESK. This CDR3 contains 15 residues. CDR3 residues: CASSQAGVGSYEQYF. CDR3 coding DNA: TGTGCCAGCAGCCAAGCGGGAGTGGGCTCCTACGAGCAGTACTTC.

The rearrangement links TRBV6-5 to TRBJ1-2; D is perhaps TRBD1 (5 bases). Germline CDR1 and CDR2: MNHEY and SVGAGI. V gave up 7 bases and J gave up 5 bases, with 20 bases separating them. CDR3 length: 15 residues. The CDR3 here is CASTPDRGDSYGYTF. The CDR3 DNA is TGTGCCAGCACGCCTGACCGTGGGGACTCTTATGGCTACACCTTC.

CDR3 in DNA: TGTGCCAGCAGACAGGGTTGGGGCAGCAATCAGCCCCAGCATTTT. This sequence encodes CASRQGWGSNQPQHF. The chain employs TRBV28 and TRBJ1-5, with D maybe TRBD1 (6 bases). V lost 6 bases to trimming and J lost 1 base, with 13 bases between them. The CDR3 contains 15 residues. CDR1 is MDHEN and CDR2 is SYDVKM in the germline V gene.

This chain joins TRBV5-1 and TRBJ2-7; TRBD1 agrees at 8 bases. CDR3 length: 15 residues. Looked up from germline, CDR1 is SGHRS and CDR2 is YFSETQ. V lost 2 bases and J lost 0; bases outside the gene matches: 4. Here the CDR3 reads CASSFWTGTSYEQYF. Here the CDR3 DNA reads TGCGCCAGCAGCTTCTGGACAGGGACCTCCTACGAGCAGTACTTC.

This clone was observed a handful of times. The rearrangement links TRBV4-1 to TRBJ2-5; perhaps TRBD2 as D (5 bases). The CDR3 totals 16 residues. The germline gives CDR1 MGHRA, CDR2 YSYEKL. Trimming stripped 1 base from V and 5 bases from J, with 17 bases between. The CDR3 is CASSQGTRGGGETQYF. Here the CDR3 DNA reads TGCGCCAGCAGCCAAGGGACTCGCGGTGGCGGGGAGACCCAGTACTTC.

The chain is built from TRBV4-1 and TRBJ2-1; 11 bases map to TRBD2. J lost 3 bases, V lost 5 bases, and 6 bases had no gene match. The germline V gene has CDR1 MGHRA and CDR2 YSYEKL. This CDR3 is 16 amino acids long. This chain's CDR3 is CASSRGTSGLYNEQFF. As DNA, the CDR3 is TGCGCCAGCAGCAGGGGGACTAGCGGACTCTACAATGAGCAGTTCTTC.

This clone was seen only once. The chain is built from TRBV3-1 (or the pseudogene TRBV3-2) and TRBJ1-2, with 8 positions matching TRBD1. Germline V gene lookup returns CDR1 LGHDT and CDR2 YNNKEL (reference sequence). With 6 bases clipped from V and 1 base from J, the junction kept 13 bases outside the gene matches. This CDR3 is 17 amino acids long. CDR3 protein: CASSPFSQGADNYGYTF. The DNA of the CDR3 is TGTGCCAGCAGTCCATTCTCTCAGGGGGCGGATAACTATGGCTACACCTTC.

The V and J genes are TRBV9 and TRBJ2-7; 8 nucleotides align to TRBD2. Losses at the gene ends were 0 bases for V and 1 base for J; bases not matched to a gene: 6. The CDR3 is 16 residues long. CDR1 SGDLS and CDR2 YYNGEE come from the germline V gene. The CDR3 DNA sequence: TGTGCCAGCAGCGTAGGTCAGCGGGAGCGGTCCTACGAGCAGTACTTC. Its translation: CASSVGQRERSYEQYF.

This chain connects TRBV7-9 to TRBJ1-2; maybe TRBD1 (5 bases). Germline CDR1 reads SEHNR; CDR2 reads FQNEAQ (reference sequence). V was shortened by 2 bases and J by 13 bases, with 11 bases between the two germline ends. The CDR3 covers 11 residues. The DNA for the CDR3 is TGTGCCAGCAGCTTAATAGGGGCGTGCACCTTC. The encoded protein is CASSLIGACTF. The full variable domain, completed using reference TRBV7-9 and TRBJ1-2, is DTGVSQNPRHKITKRGQNVTFRCDPISEHNRLYWYRQTLGQGPEFLTYFQNEAQLEKSRLLSDRFSAERPKGSFSTLEIQRTEQGDSAMYLCASSLIGACTFGSGTRLTVV.

The genes are TRBV28 and TRBJ1-3, with TRBD1 matching 8 bases. The V gene end was trimmed by 6 bases and the J gene end by 3 bases; junction bases not matched to a gene: 7. Germline V gene data show CDR1 as MDHEN and CDR2 as SYDVKM. The CDR3 has 15 amino acids. In nucleotides, the CDR3 is TGTGCCAGCAGACCACATACAGGGGGTGGAAACACCATATATTTT. It translates to CASRPHTGGGNTIYF.

The genes are TRBV19 and TRBJ1-2, with 9 bases aligning to TRBD1. The V segment lost 3 bases and the J segment 8 bases; nucleotides outside the gene matches: 7. The CDR3 has 14 residues. Germline lookup yields CDR1 LNHDA and CDR2 SQIVND (reference sequence). For the CDR3, the DNA is TGTGCCAGTAGTATGGTCGGACAGGGGAGGGGCTACACCTTC. Its translation: CASSMVGQGRGYTF. The full variable domain, in which reference TRBV19 and TRBJ1-2 provide the parts outside the CDR3, is DGGITQSPKYLFRKEGQNVTLSCEQNLNHDAMYWYRQDPGQGLRLIYYSQIVNDFQKGDIAEGYSVSREKKESFPLTVTSAQKNPTAFYLCASSMVGQGRGYTFGSGTRLTVV.

The J gene is TRBJ2-7, the V gene TRBV5-1; D assignment may be TRBD1 or TRBD2 (6 bases each). Between the trimmed V and J ends, which lost 4 bases and 6 bases, there was a span of 17 bases. The germline CDR1 and CDR2 sequences are SGHRS and YFSETQ. CDR3 length equals 14 residues. DNA of the CDR3: TGCGCCAGCAGCATGGAGGGGGTTGGGCCCGAGCAGTACTTC. This translates into CASSMEGVGPEQYF.

For this clone: Its ends do not fully match the called genes, so a read error is possible. Here the CDR3 DNA reads TGTGCCAGCAGGGAAGGACAGGGGACAGATACGCAGTATTTT. Amino acids: CASREGQGTDTQYF. The V and J genes are TRBV6-1 and TRBJ2-3; 9 bases line up with TRBD1. Germline V gene data show CDR1 as MNHNS and CDR2 as SASEGT. The CDR3 consists of 14 residues.

The chain carries TRBV5-1 and TRBJ2-5; TRBD2 matches at 9 bases. CDR1 and CDR2 (germline): SGHRS, YFSETQ. V gave up 0 bases and J gave up 0 bases; unmatched junction bases: 12. This CDR3 spans 19 amino acids. As DNA, the CDR3 is TGCGCCAGCAGCTTGGGACCGACCAGACTAGCGGCGCACCAAGAGACCCAGTACTTC. Protein sequence: CASSLGPTRLAAHQETQYF.

This clone was detected only once. The chain combines TRBV7-9 with TRBJ1-2; 10 positions agree with TRBD1. The CDR3 is 15 amino acids. V lost 5 bases and J lost 7; bases outside the gene matches: 10. Germline V lookup: CDR1 SEHNR, CDR2 FQNEAQ (reference sequence). CDR3 sequence: CASSPPGQGGFGYTF. In DNA form, the CDR3 reads TGTGCCAGCAGCCCCCCAGGACAGGGGGGGTTTGGCTACACCTTC.

The chain has TRBV9 and TRBJ1-3; a possible D gene is TRBD1 (6 bases). V lost 3 bases and J lost 4, with 20 bases in between. The CDR3 extends over 17 amino acids. Per the germline V gene, CDR1 is SGDLS and CDR2 is YYNGEE. The CDR3 sequence: CASSGSYLRGSGNTIYF. As DNA, the CDR3 is TGTGCCAGCAGCGGATCTTACCTCAGGGGTTCCGGAAACACCATATATTTT. The whole variable domain, remainder taken from reference TRBV9 and TRBJ1-3, is DSGVTQTPKHLITATGQRVTLRCSPRSGDLSVYWYQQSLDQGLQFLIQYYNGEERAKGNILERFSAQQFPDLHSELNLSSLELGDSALYFCASSGSYLRGSGNTIYFGEGSWLTVV.

The chain combines TRBV13 with TRBJ2-3, with TRBD2 identical over 7 bases. Unmatched junction bases numbered 2, after V lost 2 bases and J lost 0 bases. This CDR3 comprises 15 residues. Germline V gives CDR1 PRHDT, CDR2 FYEKMQ (reference sequence). The CDR3 DNA follows: TGTGCCAGCAGCTTATGGCGGGAGAGCACAGATACGCAGTATTTT. Its translation: CASSLWRESTDTQYF.